What follows are 29 T cell receptor beta chains derived from one specimen sequenced in a study of T-cell memory formation after mild COVID-19. TCRdb fed the 5' RACE reads into MiXCR, producing one record per CDR3 protein. The table lists about 290,000 distinct CDR3 sequences, roughly 15% of them singletons. Sequences were obtained from PBMCs or a T cell subset sorted from them (not recorded which). These receptors originate from a man younger than 30 who had mild COVID-19 (a few samples of this study predate the infection). Cell type and time point are not known.

Details on this clonotype: A read error is possible here, since a much larger clone lies one base away. The chain joins TRBV7-6 to TRBJ2-1; D assignment may be TRBD1 or TRBD2 (6 bases each). This CDR3 is 17 amino acids long. CDR1 and CDR2 (germline): SGHVS, FNYEAQ. In nucleotides, the CDR3 is TGTGCCAGCAGCTTAGCTACCGGGGGCCCGAAGAGGGATGAGCAGATCTTC. It encodes CASSLATGGPKRDEQIF.

This clonotype was counted between two and nine times. The chain is built from TRBV6-5 and TRBJ1-1; D is undetermined. Trimming left V 4 bases short and J 7 bases short, with 7 bases between. The CDR3 has 11 residues. Germline V lookup: CDR1 MNHEY, CDR2 SVGAGI. CDR3 protein: CASSLGNEAFF. CDR3 nucleotide sequence: TGTGCCAGCAGTTTGGGGAATGAAGCTTTCTTT.

This chain connects TRBV10-3 to TRBJ1-4, with TRBD1 matching 8 bases. Germline V gene sequence: CDR1 ENHRY, CDR2 SYGVKD. CDR3 size: 15 residues. Trimming cost V 3 bases and J 7 bases; bases outside gene matches: 7. The CDR3 sequence is CAISDYRGVGEKLFF. The CDR3 coding sequence is TGTGCCATCAGTGATTACAGGGGGGTGGGTGAAAAACTGTTTTTT.

The V call is TRBV28, the J call TRBJ1-5; D not certain. V was shortened by 7 bases and J by 6 bases, with 10 bases between the two germline ends. The V gene's germline CDR1 is MDHEN and CDR2 SYDVKM. The CDR3 covers 12 residues. The CDR3 spells CASTGSGQPQHF. CDR3 nucleotides: TGTGCCAGCACCGGCTCTGGTCAGCCCCAGCATTTT. Full variable domain (remainder filled in from reference TRBV28 and TRBJ1-5): DVKVTQSSRYLVKRTGEKVFLECVQDMDHENMFWYRQDPGLGLRLIYFSYDVKMKEKGDIPEGYSVSREKKERFSLILESASTNQTSMYLCASTGSGQPQHFGDGTRLSIL.

The rearrangement links TRBV9 to TRBJ2-7; 7 bases align to TRBD1. J was trimmed by 5 bases and V by 1 base; bases with no gene match: 3. CDR3 length: 13 residues. CDR1 and CDR2 from the germline V gene are SGDLS and YYNGEE. The CDR3 spells CASSVQDRHEQYF. The DNA of the CDR3 is TGTGCCAGCAGCGTACAGGACAGGCACGAGCAGTACTTC.

This clonotype was counted many times. V and J are TRBV5-4 and TRBJ2-2; 9 bases agree with TRBD1. Germline V gene lookup returns CDR1 SGHNT and CDR2 YYREEE (reference sequence). The CDR3 spans 15 residues. Trimming cost V 5 bases and J 4 bases; bases outside gene matches: 6. The CDR3 region has the DNA TGTGCCAGCAGTTCGGACAGGGGTGGCACCGGGGAGCTGTTTTTT. Its protein is CASSSDRGGTGELFF.

This clonotype showed up just a few times. This sequence joins TRBV7-2 and TRBJ2-1, with a weak D call TRBD1 (6 bases). With 5 bases removed from V and 4 bases from J, the gap between germline ends came to 9 bases. This CDR3 contains 13 residues. The V gene's germline CDR1 is SGHTA and CDR2 FQGNSA. CDR3 sequence reads: CASSRTEYNEQFF. The CDR3 nucleotides read TGTGCCAGCAGCCGGACAGAGTACAATGAGCAGTTCTTC.

This clonotype occurred many times. This rearrangement joins TRBV29-1 to TRBJ2-5; 8 bases map to TRBD1. CDR3 length: 13 residues. CDR1 and CDR2 (germline): SQVTM, ANQGSEA. V lost 4 bases, J lost 2 bases, and 3 bases stayed unmatched. The CDR3, as DNA: TGCAGCGTTGGGGACAGGAATCAAGAGACCCAGTACTTC. It codes for CSVGDRNQETQYF. Together with reference TRBV29-1 and TRBJ2-5, the CDR3 gives the full variable domain: SAVISQKPSRDICQRGTSLTIQCQVDSQVTMMFWYRQQPGQSLTLIATANQGSEATYESGFVIDKFPISRPNLTFSTLTVSNMSPEDSSIYLCSVGDRNQETQYFGPGTRLLVL.

This clonotype has just a few counts. The chain recombines TRBV18 with TRBJ2-3; D remains unclear. Germline CDR1 KGHSH, CDR2 LQKENI. Between the trimmed V and J ends, which lost 2 bases and 2 bases, there was a span of 8 bases. This CDR3 contains 14 residues. The CDR3 DNA reads TGTGCCAGCTCACCAAACTTCAACACAGATACGCAGTATTTT. It yields the protein CASSPNFNTDTQYF.

The chain links TRBV18 to TRBJ2-7, with unresolved D. The length of the CDR3 is 12 residues. Germline CDR1 is KGHSH and CDR2 is LQKENI. Deletions cut 5 bases from V and 6 bases from J, with 11 bases between. As DNA, the CDR3 is TGTGCCAGCTCATCACAAGTGGGCGAGCAGTACGTC. The encoded protein is CASSSQVGEQYV.

This clonotype turned up a few times. The V gene is TRBV6-5, the J gene TRBJ2-3, with D possibly matching TRBD1 (7 bases). The germline CDR1 and CDR2 sequences are MNHEY and SVGAGI. V dropped 6 bases and J dropped 5 bases, with 21 bases sitting between them. This CDR3 region has 16 residues. DNA for the CDR3: TGTGCCAGCAGCCGGGGCGGAGGGGGCCTACAAGATACGCAGTATTTT. As protein: CASSRGGGGLQDTQYF.

This clonotype showed up just a few times. The chain recombines TRBV7-9 with TRBJ2-3; D is ambiguous. The CDR3 is 17 amino acids. CDR1 SEHNR and CDR2 FQNEAQ come from the germline V gene (reference sequence). V dropped 4 bases and J dropped 1 base, with 18 bases sitting between them. The chain's CDR3 is CASSSLVGRAGTDTQYF. The CDR3 nucleotides read TGTGCCAGCAGCTCCCTAGTCGGCCGGGCCGGCACAGATACGCAGTATTTT.

V is TRBV6-2 or TRBV6-3 and J is TRBJ2-1; maybe TRBD2 (5 bases). CDR3 size: 15 residues. Trimming shortened V by 6 bases and J by 0 bases, and 12 bases separated the two germline ends. CDR1 MNHEY and CDR2 SVGEGT come from the germline V gene. The CDR3 loop reads CASRVGSSSYNEQFF. CDR3 nucleotides: TGTGCCAGCAGAGTAGGGAGTAGCTCCTACAATGAGCAGTTCTTC.

The rearrangement joins TRBV20-1 to TRBJ2-7; no clear D gene. V was clipped by 1 base and J by 0 bases, with 10 bases between them. This CDR3 comprises 14 residues. Germline CDR1 and CDR2: DFQATT and SNEGSKA (reference sequence). The CDR3 loop is CSARGRTISYEQYF. As DNA, the CDR3 is TGCAGTGCTAGAGGTCGAACCATCTCCTACGAGCAGTACTTC.

There are a few counts of this clonotype. J is TRBJ2-7 and V is TRBV4-1; 9 bases are shared with TRBD2. CDR3 size: 12 residues. The J segment lost 6 bases and the V segment lost 3 bases, leaving 0 bases of the junction unmatched. Germline V lookup: CDR1 MGHRA, CDR2 YSYEKL. In DNA, the CDR3 is TGCGCCAGCAGCCAGGGACTAGCCGAGCAGTACTTC. It is translated as CASSQGLAEQYF.

This clonotype was observed a handful of times. The chain couples TRBV30 to TRBJ1-4; D remains unclear. Germline V CDR1 and CDR2: GTSNPN, SVGIG (reference sequence). Deletions cut 0 bases from V and 3 bases from J, with 8 bases between. CDR3 length: 14 amino acids. CDR3 loop: CAWSVGMSNEKLFF. The CDR3, as DNA: TGTGCCTGGAGTGTCGGGATGTCTAATGAAAAACTGTTTTTT.

The chain recombines TRBV28 with TRBJ1-1; D is undetermined. Germline CDR1 reads MDHEN; CDR2 reads SYDVKM. There are 11 residues in the CDR3. Trimming shortened V by 4 bases and J by 7 bases, and 7 bases separated the two germline ends. CDR3 in amino acids: CASSSTNEAFF. DNA for the CDR3: TGTGCCAGCAGTTCCACGAATGAAGCTTTCTTT.

This clonotype came up a few times. The V call is TRBV10-3, the J call TRBJ2-3, with D possibly being TRBD1 (5 bases). The germline V and J ends were trimmed by 6 bases and 1 base, with 8 bases remaining between them. The germline V gene encodes CDR1 ENHRY and CDR2 SYGVKD. The CDR3 extends over 13 amino acids. The DNA for the CDR3 is TGTGCCATCAGCCTAGGGGGCACAGATACGCAGTATTTT. It specifies CAISLGGTDTQYF.

CDR3 loop: CASSHGVGGSGDEQFF. The CDR3 coding sequence is TGTGCCAGCAGTCATGGGGTAGGGGGGTCGGGCGATGAGCAGTTCTTC. This chain uses TRBV12-3 or TRBV12-4 with TRBJ2-1; the D call may be TRBD1 or TRBD2 (6 bases each). The CDR3 is 16 residues long. The V gene lost 5 bases and the J gene lost 8 bases, with 22 bases spanning the gap.

The chain is built from TRBV6-5 and TRBJ1-4, with D possibly matching TRBD1 (6 bases). The V end lost 4 bases, the J end lost 1 base, and 7 bases lay between the germline ends. The CDR3 loop spans 14 amino acids. CDR1 and CDR2 from the germline V gene are MNHEY and SVGAGI. CDR3 bases: TGTGCCAGCAGTTTCAGGGGAACTAATGAAAAACTGTTTTTT. This sequence encodes CASSFRGTNEKLFF.

This clonotype was recorded many times. The V call is TRBV11-2, the J call TRBJ2-1; no clear D. Between the trimmed V and J ends, which lost 2 bases and 1 base, there was a span of 6 bases. The CDR3 totals 14 residues. Looked up from germline, CDR1 is SGHAT and CDR2 is FQNNGV. The CDR3 loop is CASSLRVSYNEQFF. The CDR3 nucleotides are TGTGCCAGCAGCTTAAGAGTTTCCTACAATGAGCAGTTCTTC.

This clonotype was detected a few times. The chain links TRBV5-1 to TRBJ1-6; 7 nucleotides line up with TRBD1. J gave up 7 bases and V 0 bases, and 4 bases lay outside the gene matches. This CDR3 is 15 amino acids long. CDR1 is SGHRS and CDR2 is YFSETQ in the germline V gene. The CDR3 loop is CASSLEGRGNSPLHF. Here the CDR3 DNA reads TGCGCCAGCAGCTTGGAGGGCAGGGGGAATTCACCCCTCCACTTT.

The rearrangement uses TRBV15 and TRBJ2-3; 7 bases fit TRBD1. The CDR3 has 13 amino acids. Per germline, CDR1 LNHNV and CDR2 YYDKDF (reference sequence). The J segment lost 2 bases and the V segment lost 7 bases, leaving 3 bases of the junction unmatched. CDR3 loop: CATNEGATDTQYF. In nucleotides, the CDR3 is TGTGCCACCAATGAGGGGGCCACAGATACGCAGTATTTT.

The chain employs TRBV5-6 and TRBJ2-2; 9 bases are shared with TRBD1. J lost 3 bases, V lost 4 bases, and 10 bases had no gene match. Germline V CDR1 and CDR2: SGHDT, YYEEEE. The length of the CDR3 is 17 residues. Here the CDR3 reads CASSRTSTGGDTGELFF. In nucleotides, the CDR3 is TGTGCCAGCAGCCGCACCTCGACAGGGGGGGACACCGGGGAGCTGTTTTTT.

There are a few counts of this clonotype. V gene TRBV15 combines with J gene TRBJ2-1; 9 bases are a match to TRBD2. The CDR3 loop spans 15 amino acids. The trim removed 0 bases at V and 9 bases at J, leaving 6 bases unmatched. Germline V gene lookup returns CDR1 LNHNV and CDR2 YYDKDF (reference sequence). As DNA, the CDR3 is TGTGCCACCAGCAGAGAGCGGGGGGGCCGGGGTGAGCAGTTCTTC. Translating gives CATSRERGGRGEQFF.

The V call is TRBV5-1, the J call TRBJ1-1; 10 nucleotides agree with TRBD1. CDR3 size: 13 residues. Germline V gives CDR1 SGHRS, CDR2 YFSETQ. The ends lost 4 bases at V and 6 bases at J; junction bases unmatched: 3. DNA for the CDR3: TGCGCCAGCAGCGTCGACAGGGGGCCTGAAGCTTTCTTT. Its translation: CASSVDRGPEAFF.

This clonotype was recorded at least ten times. One end of the junction fails to match germline, which may point to a read error. The rearrangement links TRBV3-1 to TRBJ1-1; tentative D call: TRBD1 (5 bases). Germline V gene data show CDR1 as LGHDT and CDR2 as YNNKEL (reference sequence). This CDR3 is 13 amino acids long. CDR3 region: CASSQDGAAEAFF. CDR3 sequence (DNA): TGTGCCAGCAGCCAAGACGGGGCGGCTGAGGCTTTCTTT.

V gene TRBV6-2 or TRBV6-3 combines with J gene TRBJ1-2, with a tentative D call TRBD1 (6 bases). V shed 2 bases and J shed 7 bases, with 8 bases lying between them. The CDR3 is made up of 12 amino acids. The V gene's germline CDR1 is MNHEY and CDR2 SVGEGT. The CDR3 coding sequence is TGTGCCAGCAGTTACCGGACAGCTGGCTACACCTTC. Its translation is CASSYRTAGYTF.

The rearrangement links TRBV12-3 or TRBV12-4 to TRBJ1-1; D ambiguous. V was shortened by 6 bases and J by 0 bases, with 8 bases between the two germline ends. The CDR3 contains 13 residues. The CDR3 DNA follows: TGTGCCAGCAGCTATAACATGAACACTGAAGCTTTCTTT. Amino acid sequence: CASSYNMNTEAFF.